This T cell receptor (beta chain) was profiled in a study of human T cells and chemical hapten exposure. Trimming stripped 6 bases from V and 4 bases from J, with 15 bases between. Germline V gene data show CDR1 as SGHDN and CDR2 as FVKESK. This CDR3 comprises 14 residues. Time point of the sample: healthy volunteer bleed at 6 weeks. RNA extraction used unfractionated whole blood as the source of total RNA. The library attached unique molecular identifiers to individual cDNA molecules. How the authors handled the data: Sampled TCR counts reached a median of approximately 94,000 per sample, with values ranging from roughly 23,224 to 690,600. TCRdb used MiXCR to reprocess the RACE reads, holding one entry per CDR3 protein. In this record, the V and J calls reflect TCRdb's handling and not the investigators' own analysis. The repertoire has about 65,000 distinct CDR3 sequences, around 6.1% of them found once; the top ten carry around 3.6%.

This TCR was sampled from a female donor in good health. Some clones in this sample may be carry-over from other donors' samples. The sequenced sample was whole blood. This chain connects TRBV14 to TRBJ1-1, with D possibly matching TRBD1 (5 bases). The DNA of the CDR3 is TGTGCCAGCAGTTGGAGAACAGGCTCCACTGAAGCTTTCTTT. Translation gives CASSWRTGSTEAFF.